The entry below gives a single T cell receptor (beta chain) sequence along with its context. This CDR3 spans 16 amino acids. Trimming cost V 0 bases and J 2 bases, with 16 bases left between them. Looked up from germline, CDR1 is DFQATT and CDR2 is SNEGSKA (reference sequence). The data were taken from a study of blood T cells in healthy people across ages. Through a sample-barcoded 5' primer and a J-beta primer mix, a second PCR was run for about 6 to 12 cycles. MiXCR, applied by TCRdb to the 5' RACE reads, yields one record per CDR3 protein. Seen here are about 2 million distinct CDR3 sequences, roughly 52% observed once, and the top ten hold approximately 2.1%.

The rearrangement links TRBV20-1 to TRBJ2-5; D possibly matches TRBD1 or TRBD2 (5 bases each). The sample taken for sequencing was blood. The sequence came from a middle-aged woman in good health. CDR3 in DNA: TGCAGTGCTAGAGATACTGGGGACGCCCGTCAAGAGACCCAGTACTTC. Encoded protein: CSARDTGDARQETQYF.